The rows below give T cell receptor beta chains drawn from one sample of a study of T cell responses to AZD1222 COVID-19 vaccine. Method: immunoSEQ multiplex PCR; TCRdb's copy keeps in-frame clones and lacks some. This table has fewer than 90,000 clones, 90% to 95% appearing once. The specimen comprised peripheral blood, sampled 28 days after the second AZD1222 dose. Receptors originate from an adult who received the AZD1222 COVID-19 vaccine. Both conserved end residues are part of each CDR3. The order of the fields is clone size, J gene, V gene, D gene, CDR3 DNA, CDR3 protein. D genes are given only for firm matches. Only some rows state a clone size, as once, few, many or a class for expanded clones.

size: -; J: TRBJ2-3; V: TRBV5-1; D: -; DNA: TGCGCCAGCAGCTTGGGGGGGCGCGGCTTACCCACAGATACGCAGTATTTT; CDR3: CASSLGGRGLPTDTQYF
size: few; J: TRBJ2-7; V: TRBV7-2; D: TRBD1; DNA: TGTGCCAGCAGTTTGGGGCAGGGGGCCGAGCAGTACTTC; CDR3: CASSLGQGAEQYF
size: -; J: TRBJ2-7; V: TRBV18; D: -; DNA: TGTGCCAGCTCACCAAGAAGTTCCTACGAGCAGTACTTC; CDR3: CASSPRSSYEQYF
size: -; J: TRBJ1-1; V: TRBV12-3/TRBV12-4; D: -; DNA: TGTGCCAGCAGCTACCGGACTGAAGCTTTCTTT; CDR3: CASSYRTEAFF
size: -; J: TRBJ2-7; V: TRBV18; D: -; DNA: TGTGCCAGCTCGCCCGGGGAACCCAACTCCTACGAGCAGTACTTC; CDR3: CASSPGEPNSYEQYF
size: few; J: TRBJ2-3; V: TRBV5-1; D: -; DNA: TGCGCCAGCAGCTTGTGGGGGGTAGATACGCAGTATTTT; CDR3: CASSLWGVDTQYF
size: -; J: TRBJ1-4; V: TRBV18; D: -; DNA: TGTGCCAGCTCACCGCAGGGAGAAGAAAAACTGTTTTTT; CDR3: CASSPQGEEKLFF
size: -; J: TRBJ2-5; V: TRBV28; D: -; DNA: TGTGCCAGCAGGCCCCTCCGGGGGCAGCAAGAGACCCAGTACTTC; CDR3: CASRPLRGQQETQYF
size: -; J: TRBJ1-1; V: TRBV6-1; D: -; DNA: TGTGCCAGCAGTGAACTGGAGTTGTGGGAAGCTTTCTTT; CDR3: CASSELELWEAFF
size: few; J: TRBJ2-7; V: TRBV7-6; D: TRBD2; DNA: TGTGCCAGCAGCCCGATACGACTAGCGGGAACCAAAAGCACCTACGAGCAGTACTTC; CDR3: CASSPIRLAGTKSTYEQYF
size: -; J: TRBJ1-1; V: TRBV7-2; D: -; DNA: TGTGCCAGCAGCCACATCGGTTGGCGAGAAGCTTTCTTT; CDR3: CASSHIGWREAFF
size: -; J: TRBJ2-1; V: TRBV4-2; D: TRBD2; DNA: TGTGCCAGCAGCCGAGAACTAGCGGGAGGTTATGAGCAGTTCTTC; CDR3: CASSRELAGGYEQFF
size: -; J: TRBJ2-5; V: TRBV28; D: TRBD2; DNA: TGTGCCAGCAGGGCCCCGGGACTAGCGGGTCTGAGAGTGGAGACCCAGTACTTC; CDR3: CASRAPGLAGLRVETQYF
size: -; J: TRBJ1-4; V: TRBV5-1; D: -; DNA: TGCGCCAGCAGCTCATTGGGGGGGATAACTAATGAAAAACTGTTTTTT; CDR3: CASSSLGGITNEKLFF
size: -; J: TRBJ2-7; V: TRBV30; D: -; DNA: TGTGCCTGGAGTTTCACCTACGAGCAGTACTTC; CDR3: CAWSFTYEQYF
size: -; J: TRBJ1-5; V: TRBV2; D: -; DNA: TGTGCCAGCAGTGCTGAGGGGTGGCAGCCCCAGCATTTT; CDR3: CASSAEGWQPQHF
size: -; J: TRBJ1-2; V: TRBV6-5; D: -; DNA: TGTGCCAGCAGTTCATCTTATTATGGCTACACCTTC; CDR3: CASSSSYYGYTF
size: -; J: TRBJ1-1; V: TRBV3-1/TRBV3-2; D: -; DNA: TGTGCCAGCAGCTTAAACCAGGGTCGTACTGAAGCTTTCTTT; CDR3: CASSLNQGRTEAFF
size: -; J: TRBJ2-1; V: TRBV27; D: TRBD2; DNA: TGTGCCAGCAGTTTAGTGAGCGGGAGGTACAATGAGCAGTTCTTC; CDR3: CASSLVSGRYNEQFF
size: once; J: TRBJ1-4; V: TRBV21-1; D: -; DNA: TGTGCCAGCTCTCGCTGGGACGCGGGGCCGACGGAAAAACTGTTTTTT; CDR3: CASSRWDAGPTEKLFF
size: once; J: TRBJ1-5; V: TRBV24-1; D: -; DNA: TGTGCCACCAGTGAAGGGGGGTATCAGCCCCAGCATTTT; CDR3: CATSEGGYQPQHF
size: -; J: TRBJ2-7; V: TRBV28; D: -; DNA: TGTGCCAGCAGTCCCGATCACGTTTCTGGTGGGCTTGACTCCTACGAGCAGTACTTC; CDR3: CASSPDHVSGGLDSYEQYF
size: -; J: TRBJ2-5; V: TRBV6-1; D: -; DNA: TGTGCCAGCAGTGAGGGGGCGGGAACCCAAGAGACCCAGTACTTC; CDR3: CASSEGAGTQETQYF
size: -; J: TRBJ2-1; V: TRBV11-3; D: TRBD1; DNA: TGTGCCAGCAGTTGGGACAGGAACTCCTACAATGAGCAGTTCTTC; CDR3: CASSWDRNSYNEQFF
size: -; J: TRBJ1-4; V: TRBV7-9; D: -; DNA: TGTGCCAGCAGCCCCCTCCCGGGACAAGCAACTAATGAAAAACTGTTTTTT; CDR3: CASSPLPGQATNEKLFF
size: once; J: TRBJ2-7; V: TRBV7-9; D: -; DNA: TGTGCCAGCAGCCCACAGGTTGGAGAGCAGTACTTC; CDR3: CASSPQVGEQYF
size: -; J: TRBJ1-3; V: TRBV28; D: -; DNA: TGTGCCAGCAGTCCCTCCCAAGGCCTCTCTGGAAACACCATATATTTT; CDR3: CASSPSQGLSGNTIYF
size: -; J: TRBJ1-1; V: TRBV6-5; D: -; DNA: TGTGCCAGCAGTAACCCGGGACCGACTCCGAAAGCTTTCTTT; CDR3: CASSNPGPTPKAFF
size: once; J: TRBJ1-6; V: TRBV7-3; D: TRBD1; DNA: TGTGCCAGCAGCCTGACAGGGGGCGCTTCACCCCTCCACTTT; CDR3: CASSLTGGASPLHF
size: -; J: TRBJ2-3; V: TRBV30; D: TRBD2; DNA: TGTGCCTGGAGCGTACTAGCGGGAGTCACAGATACGCAGTATTTT; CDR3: CAWSVLAGVTDTQYF
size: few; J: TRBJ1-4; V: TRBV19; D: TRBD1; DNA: TGTGCCAGTAGTAACACAGGGGACCCTAATGAAAAACTGTTTTTT; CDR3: CASSNTGDPNEKLFF
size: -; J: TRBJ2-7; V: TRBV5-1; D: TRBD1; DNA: TGCGCCAGCAGCTTGGACCCCGGGACAGCCATCTACGAGCAGTACTTC; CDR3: CASSLDPGTAIYEQYF
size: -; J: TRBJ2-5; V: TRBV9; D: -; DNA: TGTGCCAGCAGCCGACTGTGGGAAGAGACCCAGTACTTC; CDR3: CASSRLWEETQYF
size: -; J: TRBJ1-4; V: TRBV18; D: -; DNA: TGTGCCAGCTCACCAGGTCGGAATGAAAAACTGTTTTTT; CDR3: CASSPGRNEKLFF
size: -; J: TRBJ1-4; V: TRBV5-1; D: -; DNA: TGCGCCAGCAGCCCGCGCCCCCCGGCAGGGGTTAATGAAAAACTGTTTTTT; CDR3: CASSPRPPAGVNEKLFF
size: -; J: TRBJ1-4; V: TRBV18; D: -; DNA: TGTGCCAGCTCAGCAGGGTATCGGGAAAAACTGTTTTTT; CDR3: CASSAGYREKLFF
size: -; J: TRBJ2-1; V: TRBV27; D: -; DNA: TGTGCCAGCAGTCAGAGGGGGGGTAGTGTCGGTGAGCAGTTCTTC; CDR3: CASSQRGGSVGEQFF
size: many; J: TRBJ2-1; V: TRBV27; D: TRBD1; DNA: TGTGCCAGCCCCCTGGACAGGGAGCAGTTCTTC; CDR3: CASPLDREQFF
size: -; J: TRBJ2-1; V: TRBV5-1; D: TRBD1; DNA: TGCGCCAGCAGCTTGGGACAGGGCTCACTCAATGAGCAGTTCTTC; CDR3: CASSLGQGSLNEQFF
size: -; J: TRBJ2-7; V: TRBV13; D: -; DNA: TGTGCCAGCAGCTCAATGGGACTTTACCCCTACGAGCAGTACTTC; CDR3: CASSSMGLYPYEQYF
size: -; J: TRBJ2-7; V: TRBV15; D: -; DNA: TGTGCCACCAGCAGAGATGCTTACGAGCAGTACTTC; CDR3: CATSRDAYEQYF
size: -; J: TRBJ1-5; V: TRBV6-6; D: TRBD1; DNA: TGTGCCAGCAGTTACCCCCGGGACAGGGGGCCTCAGCCCCAGCATTTT; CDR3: CASSYPRDRGPQPQHF
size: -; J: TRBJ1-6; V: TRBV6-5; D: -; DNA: TGTGCCAGCAGTTACGGGGGCCTGGGAGGGGATTCACCCCTCCACTTT; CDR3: CASSYGGLGGDSPLHF
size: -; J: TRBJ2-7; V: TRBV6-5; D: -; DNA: TGTGCCAGCACTAGAAGAGGCTCCTACGAGCAGTACTTC; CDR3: CASTRRGSYEQYF
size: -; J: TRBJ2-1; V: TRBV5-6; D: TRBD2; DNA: TGTGCCAGCAGCTTGCGAACTAGCGGGGGCTCGCATGAGCAGTTCTTC; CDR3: CASSLRTSGGSHEQFF
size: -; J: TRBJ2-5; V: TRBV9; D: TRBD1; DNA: TGTGCCAGCAGCCTACGGACAGGGCCGGAAACCCAGTACTTC; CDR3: CASSLRTGPETQYF
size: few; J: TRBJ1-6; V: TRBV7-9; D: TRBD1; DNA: TGTGCCAGCAGCCCGGGACAGGGGAACAATTCACCCCTCCACTTT; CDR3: CASSPGQGNNSPLHF
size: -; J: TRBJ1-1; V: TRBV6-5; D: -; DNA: TGTGCCAGCAGGGACAGTATGAACACTGAAGCTTTCTTT; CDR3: CASRDSMNTEAFF
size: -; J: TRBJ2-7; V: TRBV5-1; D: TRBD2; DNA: TGCGCCAGCAGCTCCCCTAGCGGGGGGGCCGGCGAGCAGTACTTC; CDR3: CASSSPSGGAGEQYF
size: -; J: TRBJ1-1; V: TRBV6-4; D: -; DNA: TGTGCCAGCAGTGCAGAACAGGAGGCGAACACTGAAGCTTTCTTT; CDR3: CASSAEQEANTEAFF
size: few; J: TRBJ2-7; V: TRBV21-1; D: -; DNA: TGTGCCAGCAGCACGCGCCACCCGAGCTCCTACGAGCAGTACTTC; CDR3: CASSTRHPSSYEQYF
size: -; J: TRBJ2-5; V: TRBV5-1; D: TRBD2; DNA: TGCGCCAGCAGCTCCCGGACTAGCGGGAACGGGGGGGATCTGGAGACCCAGTACTTC; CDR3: CASSSRTSGNGGDLETQYF
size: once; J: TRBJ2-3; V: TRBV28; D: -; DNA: TGTGCCAGCAACCTACCGGCCGCAGATACGCAGTATTTT; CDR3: CASNLPAADTQYF
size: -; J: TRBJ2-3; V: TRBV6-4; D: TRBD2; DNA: TGTGCCAGCAGTGAGACTAGCGGGGGCACAGATACGCAGTATTTT; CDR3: CASSETSGGTDTQYF
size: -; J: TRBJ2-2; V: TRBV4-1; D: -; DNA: TGCGCCAGCAGCCATCGAGGCGGCCAGGGTCGGACCGGGGAGCTGTTTTTT; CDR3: CASSHRGGQGRTGELFF
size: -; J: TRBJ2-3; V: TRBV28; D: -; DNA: TGTGCCAGCAGTTTAAGGGATACGCAGTATTTT; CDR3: CASSLRDTQYF
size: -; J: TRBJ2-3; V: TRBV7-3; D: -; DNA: TGTGCCAGCAGCCCGGTGGGTGGGGACCCGCAGTATTTT; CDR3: CASSPVGGDPQYF